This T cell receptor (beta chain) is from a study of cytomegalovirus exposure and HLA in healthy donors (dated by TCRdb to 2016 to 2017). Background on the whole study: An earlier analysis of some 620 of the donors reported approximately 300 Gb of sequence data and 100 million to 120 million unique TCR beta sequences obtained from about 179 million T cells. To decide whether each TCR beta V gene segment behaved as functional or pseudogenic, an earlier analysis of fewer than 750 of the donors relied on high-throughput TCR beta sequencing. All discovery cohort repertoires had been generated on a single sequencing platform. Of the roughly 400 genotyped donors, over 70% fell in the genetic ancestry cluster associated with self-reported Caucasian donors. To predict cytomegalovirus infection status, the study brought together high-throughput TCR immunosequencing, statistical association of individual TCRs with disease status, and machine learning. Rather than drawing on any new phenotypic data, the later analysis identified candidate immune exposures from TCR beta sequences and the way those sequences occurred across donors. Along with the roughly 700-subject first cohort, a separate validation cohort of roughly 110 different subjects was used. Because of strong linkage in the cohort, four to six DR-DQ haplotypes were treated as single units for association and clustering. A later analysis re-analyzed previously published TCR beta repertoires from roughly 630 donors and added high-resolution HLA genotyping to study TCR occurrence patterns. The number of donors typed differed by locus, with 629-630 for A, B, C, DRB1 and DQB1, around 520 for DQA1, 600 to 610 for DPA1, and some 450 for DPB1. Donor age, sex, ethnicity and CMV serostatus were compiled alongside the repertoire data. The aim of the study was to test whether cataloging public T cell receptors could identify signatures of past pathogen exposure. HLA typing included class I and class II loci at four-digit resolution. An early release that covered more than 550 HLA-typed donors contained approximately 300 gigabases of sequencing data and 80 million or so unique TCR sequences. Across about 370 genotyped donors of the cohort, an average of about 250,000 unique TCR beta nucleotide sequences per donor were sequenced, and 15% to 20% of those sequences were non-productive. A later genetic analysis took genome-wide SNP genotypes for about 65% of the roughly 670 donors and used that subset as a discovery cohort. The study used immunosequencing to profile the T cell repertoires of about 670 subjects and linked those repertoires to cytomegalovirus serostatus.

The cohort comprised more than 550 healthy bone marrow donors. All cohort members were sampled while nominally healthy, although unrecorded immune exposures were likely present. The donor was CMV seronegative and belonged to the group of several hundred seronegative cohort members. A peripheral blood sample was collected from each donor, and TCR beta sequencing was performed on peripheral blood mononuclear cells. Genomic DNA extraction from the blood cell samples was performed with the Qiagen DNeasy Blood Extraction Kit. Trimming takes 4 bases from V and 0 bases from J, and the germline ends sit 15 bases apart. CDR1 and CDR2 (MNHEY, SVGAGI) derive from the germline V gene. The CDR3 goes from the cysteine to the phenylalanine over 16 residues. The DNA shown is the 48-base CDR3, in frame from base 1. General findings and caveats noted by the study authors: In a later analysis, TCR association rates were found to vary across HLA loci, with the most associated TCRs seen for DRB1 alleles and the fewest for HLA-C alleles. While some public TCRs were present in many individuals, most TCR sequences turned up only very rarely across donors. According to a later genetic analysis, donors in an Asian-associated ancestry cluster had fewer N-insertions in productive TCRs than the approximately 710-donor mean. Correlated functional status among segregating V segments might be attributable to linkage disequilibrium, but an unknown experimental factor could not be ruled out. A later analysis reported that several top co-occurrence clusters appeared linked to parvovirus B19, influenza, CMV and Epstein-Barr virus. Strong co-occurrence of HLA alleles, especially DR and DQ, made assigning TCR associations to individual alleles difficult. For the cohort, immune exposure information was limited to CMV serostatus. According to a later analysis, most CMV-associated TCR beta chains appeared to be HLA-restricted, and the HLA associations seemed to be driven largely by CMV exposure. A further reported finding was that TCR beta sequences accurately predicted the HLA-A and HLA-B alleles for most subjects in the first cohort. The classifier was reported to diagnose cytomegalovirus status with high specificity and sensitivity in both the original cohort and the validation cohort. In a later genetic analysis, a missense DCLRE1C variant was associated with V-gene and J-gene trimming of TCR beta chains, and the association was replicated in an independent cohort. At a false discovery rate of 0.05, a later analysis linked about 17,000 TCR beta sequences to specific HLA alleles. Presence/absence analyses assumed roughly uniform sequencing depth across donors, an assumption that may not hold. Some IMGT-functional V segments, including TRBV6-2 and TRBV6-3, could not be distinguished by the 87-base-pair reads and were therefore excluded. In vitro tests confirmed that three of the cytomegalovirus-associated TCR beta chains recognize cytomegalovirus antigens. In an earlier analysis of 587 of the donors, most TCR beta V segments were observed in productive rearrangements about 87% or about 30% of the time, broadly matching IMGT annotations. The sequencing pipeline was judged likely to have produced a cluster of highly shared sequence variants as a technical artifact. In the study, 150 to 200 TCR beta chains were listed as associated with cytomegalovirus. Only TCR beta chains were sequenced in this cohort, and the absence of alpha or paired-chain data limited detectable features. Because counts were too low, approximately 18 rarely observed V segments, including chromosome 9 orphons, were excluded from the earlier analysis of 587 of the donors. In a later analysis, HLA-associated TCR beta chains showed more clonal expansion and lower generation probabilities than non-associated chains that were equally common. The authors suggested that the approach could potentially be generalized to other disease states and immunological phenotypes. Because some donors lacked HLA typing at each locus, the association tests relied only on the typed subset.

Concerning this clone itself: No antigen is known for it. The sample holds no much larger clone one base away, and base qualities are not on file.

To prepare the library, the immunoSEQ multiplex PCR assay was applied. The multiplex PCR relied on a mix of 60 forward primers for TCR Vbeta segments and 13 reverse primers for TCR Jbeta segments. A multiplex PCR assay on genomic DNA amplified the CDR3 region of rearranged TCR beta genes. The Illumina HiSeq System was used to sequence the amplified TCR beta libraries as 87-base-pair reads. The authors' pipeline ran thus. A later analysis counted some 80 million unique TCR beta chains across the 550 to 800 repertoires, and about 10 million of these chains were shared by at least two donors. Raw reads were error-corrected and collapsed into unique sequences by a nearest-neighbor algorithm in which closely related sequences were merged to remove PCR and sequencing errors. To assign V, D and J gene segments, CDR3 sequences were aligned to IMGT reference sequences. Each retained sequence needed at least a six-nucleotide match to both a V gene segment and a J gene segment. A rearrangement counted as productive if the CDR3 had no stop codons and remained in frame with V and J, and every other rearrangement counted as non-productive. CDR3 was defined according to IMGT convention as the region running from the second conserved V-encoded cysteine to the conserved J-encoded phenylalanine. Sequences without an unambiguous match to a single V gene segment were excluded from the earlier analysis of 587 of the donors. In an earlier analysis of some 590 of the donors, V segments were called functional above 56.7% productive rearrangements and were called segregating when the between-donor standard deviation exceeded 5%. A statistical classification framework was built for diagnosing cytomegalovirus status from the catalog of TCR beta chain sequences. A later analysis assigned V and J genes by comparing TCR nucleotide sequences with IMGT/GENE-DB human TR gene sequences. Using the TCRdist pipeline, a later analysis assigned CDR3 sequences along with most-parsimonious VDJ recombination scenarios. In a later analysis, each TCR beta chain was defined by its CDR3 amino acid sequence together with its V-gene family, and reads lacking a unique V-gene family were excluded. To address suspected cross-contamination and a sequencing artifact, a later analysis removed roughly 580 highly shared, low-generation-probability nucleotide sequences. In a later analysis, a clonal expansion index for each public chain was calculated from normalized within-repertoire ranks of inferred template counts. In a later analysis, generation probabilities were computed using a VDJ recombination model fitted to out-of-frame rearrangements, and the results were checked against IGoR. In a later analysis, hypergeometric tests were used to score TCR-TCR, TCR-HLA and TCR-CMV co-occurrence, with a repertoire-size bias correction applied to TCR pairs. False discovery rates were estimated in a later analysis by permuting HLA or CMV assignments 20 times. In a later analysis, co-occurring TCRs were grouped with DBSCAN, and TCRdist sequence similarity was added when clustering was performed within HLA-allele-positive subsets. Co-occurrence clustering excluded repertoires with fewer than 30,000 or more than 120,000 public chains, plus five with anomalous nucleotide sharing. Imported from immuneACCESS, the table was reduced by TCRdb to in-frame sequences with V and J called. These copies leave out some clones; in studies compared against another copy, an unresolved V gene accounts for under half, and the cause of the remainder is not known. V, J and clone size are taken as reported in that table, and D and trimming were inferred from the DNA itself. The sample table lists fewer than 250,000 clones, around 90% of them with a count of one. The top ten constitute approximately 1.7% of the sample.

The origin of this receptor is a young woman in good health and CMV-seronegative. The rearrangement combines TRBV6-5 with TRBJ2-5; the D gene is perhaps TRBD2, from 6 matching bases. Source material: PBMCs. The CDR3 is CASSCGVRDYQETQYF. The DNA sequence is TGTGCCAGCAGTTGTGGGGTCCGGGACTACCAAGAGACCCAGTACTTC.